What follows are 28 T cell receptor beta chains derived from one specimen sequenced in a study of cytomegalovirus exposure and HLA in healthy donors. The PCR made use of 60 Vbeta and 13 Jbeta primers. Repertoires were generated with immunoSEQ multiplex PCR, while TCRdb's copy carries only in-frame clones and drops some. The listing records 150,000 to 250,000 clones. The sample comprised PBMCs. All receptors come from a boy younger than 18 in good health and CMV-seronegative.

The rearrangement links TRBV30 to TRBJ2-1; TRBD1 matches at 8 bases. The CDR3 spans 12 residues. V shed 5 bases and J 10 bases; nucleotides not matched to a gene: 7. Looked up from germline, CDR1 is GTSNPN and CDR2 is SVGIG (reference sequence). The CDR3 bases are TGTGCCTGGGGACAGGGTGGTCGAGAGCAGTTCTTC. Translating gives CAWGQGGREQFF.

The V gene is TRBV19, the J gene TRBJ2-2; no reliable D call. V was shortened by 5 bases and J by 4 bases, with 14 bases between the two germline ends. This CDR3 is built from 15 residues. CDR1 and CDR2 (germline): LNHDA, SQIVND (reference sequence). CDR3 region: CASSPPEVSTGELFF. The CDR3, as DNA: TGTGCCAGTAGTCCCCCCGAGGTGTCCACCGGGGAGCTGTTTTTT.

The V gene is TRBV6-5, the J gene TRBJ2-5; possibly TRBD1 for D (5 bases). The CDR3 totals 13 residues. The germline CDR1 and CDR2 sequences are MNHEY and SVGAGI. Trimming removed 0 bases from V and 14 bases from J, with 16 bases in between. CDR3 nucleotides: TGTGCCAGCAGTTACTCGGTCACAGGATTAAGCTACTTC. Protein: CASSYSVTGLSYF.

The DNA of the CDR3 is TGTGCCAGTACCAACAGGGAGTTGAACACTGAAGCTTTCTTT. Amino acid sequence: CASTNRELNTEAFF. The rearrangement joins TRBV19 to TRBJ1-1, with D perhaps TRBD1 (6 bases). The CDR3 spans 14 residues. CDR1 and CDR2 from the germline V gene are LNHDA and SQIVND (reference sequence). V dropped 7 bases and J dropped 0 bases, with 12 bases sitting between them.

The V gene is TRBV5-1, the J gene TRBJ2-2; D ambiguous. The germline V gene has CDR1 SGHRS and CDR2 YFSETQ. There are 14 residues in the CDR3. Trimming cost V 0 bases and J 3 bases, with 6 bases left between them. CDR3 coding DNA: TGCGCCAGCAGCTTGGACGGTGACACCGGGGAGCTGTTTTTT. It encodes CASSLDGDTGELFF.

This chain links TRBV27 with TRBJ1-5, with a possible D match to TRBD1 (5 bases). Trimming removed 6 bases at V and 3 bases at J, with 12 bases between. Germline lookup yields CDR1 MNHEY and CDR2 SMNVEV (reference sequence). The CDR3 has 14 residues. As DNA, the CDR3 is TGTGCCAGCAGCTCAGGGTTGGTCAATCAGCCCCAGCATTTT. It yields the protein CASSSGLVNQPQHF.

This rearrangement joins TRBV4-1 to TRBJ2-3; no clear D gene. This CDR3 region has 16 residues. The V end was cut by 4 bases, the J end by 4 bases, with 18 bases between. Germline lookup yields CDR1 MGHRA and CDR2 YSYEKL. CDR3 amino acids: CASSPTSDAVPDTQYF. The DNA for the CDR3 is TGCGCCAGCAGCCCCACAAGCGACGCGGTCCCAGATACGCAGTATTTT.

The chain combines TRBV6-5 with TRBJ1-4; 8 nucleotides line up with TRBD1. The CDR3 extends over 15 amino acids. The germline V gene encodes CDR1 MNHEY and CDR2 SVGAGI. V lost 4 bases and J lost 7; bases outside the gene matches: 8. CDR3 residues: CASSSTGGSREKLFF. The CDR3 DNA is TGTGCCAGCAGTTCTACAGGGGGAAGTCGTGAAAAACTGTTTTTT.

This rearrangement joins TRBV6-5 to TRBJ1-1; 9 bases are shared with TRBD1. Germline trimming cut 5 bases from V and 5 bases from J; bases unmatched to any gene: 6. Germline V CDR1 and CDR2: MNHEY, SVGAGI. This CDR3 has 14 residues. The CDR3 here is CASSRTGGWTEAFF. CDR3 DNA: TGTGCCAGCAGTAGAACAGGGGGCTGGACTGAAGCTTTCTTT.

The chain joins TRBV6-5 to TRBJ2-1; TRBD2 matches 9 bases. Germline V gene data show CDR1 as MNHEY and CDR2 as SVGAGI. The CDR3 sequence is 15 residues long. V lost 7 bases and J lost 6; bases outside the gene matches: 10. Here the CDR3 DNA reads TGTGCCAGCACTACTGCGGGGGGGCTTCCCAATGAGCAGTTCTTC. It is translated as CASTTAGGLPNEQFF.

This chain joins TRBV7-9 and TRBJ2-3, with D possibly matching TRBD2 (6 bases). The germline gives CDR1 SEHNR, CDR2 FQNEAQ (reference sequence). The CDR3 covers 15 residues. The germline V and J ends were trimmed by 4 bases and 3 bases, with 14 bases remaining between them. The CDR3 region has the DNA TGTGCCAGCAGCTACATGGGGGGTAATACAGATACGCAGTATTTT. Its translation: CASSYMGGNTDTQYF.

J is TRBJ2-7 and V is TRBV9, with TRBD2 identical over 8 bases. V shed 3 bases, J shed 2 bases, and the junction held 4 bases outside the gene matches. The CDR3 has 14 amino acids. The germline V gene encodes CDR1 SGDLS and CDR2 YYNGEE. The CDR3 DNA reads as TGTGCCAGCAGCGACGAGCGGGGGCCCTACGAGCAGTACTTC. It specifies CASSDERGPYEQYF.

The chain joins TRBV6-5 to TRBJ1-1, with no clear D. Looked up from germline, CDR1 is MNHEY and CDR2 is SVGAGI. CDR3 size: 11 residues. V was clipped by 6 bases and J by 10 bases, with 12 bases between them. CDR3 residues: CASSLESRAFF. In DNA, the CDR3 is TGTGCCAGCAGCTTGGAGAGTAGAGCTTTCTTT.

The V and J genes are TRBV4-1 and TRBJ1-2; D is unclear. Trimming cost V 3 bases and J 6 bases, with 11 bases left between them. The length of the CDR3 is 13 residues. Germline CDR1 is MGHRA and CDR2 is YSYEKL. CDR3 DNA sequence: TGCGCCAGCAGCCAGAGCCGAGGAGATGGCTACACCTTC. This translates into CASSQSRGDGYTF.

This rearrangement joins TRBV5-4 to TRBJ2-7; D perhaps matches TRBD2 (6 bases). The V and J ends lost 0 bases and 2 bases respectively, with 12 bases between them. The CDR3 spans 15 residues. Germline CDR1 reads SGHNT; CDR2 reads YYREEE (reference sequence). This chain's CDR3 is CASSLAGGTTYEQYF. In nucleotides, the CDR3 is TGTGCCAGCAGCTTGGCCGGGGGAACCACCTACGAGCAGTACTTC.

The chain recombines TRBV6-6 with TRBJ2-7, with D possibly matching TRBD1 (6 bases). This CDR3 spans 15 amino acids. With 5 bases removed from V and 3 bases from J, the gap between germline ends came to 17 bases. Germline V gene sequence: CDR1 MNHNY, CDR2 SVGAGI (reference sequence). The CDR3 coding sequence is TGTGCCAGCAGTGGATCGATGACAGGCAACTACGAGCAGTACTTC. Amino acids: CASSGSMTGNYEQYF.

The chain has TRBV5-5 and TRBJ1-2; no clear D. Germline CDR1 and CDR2: SGHKS and YYEKEE (reference sequence). The length of the CDR3 is 14 residues. The V and J ends lost 5 bases and 2 bases respectively, with 13 bases between them. This CDR3 reads CASSFGATNYGYTF. For the CDR3, the DNA is TGTGCCAGCAGTTTCGGAGCCACCAACTATGGCTACACCTTC.

V usage is TRBV7-8 and J usage is TRBJ1-4; no clear D gene. There are 15 residues in the CDR3. Germline V gene lookup returns CDR1 SGHVS and CDR2 FQNEAQ. Trimming left V 0 bases short and J 6 bases short, with 11 bases between. DNA for the CDR3: TGTGCCAGCAGCTTAGCCCGAGGGAAAGATGAAAAACTGTTTTTT. Residues: CASSLARGKDEKLFF.

V usage is TRBV4-3 and J usage is TRBJ1-1; possible D gene TRBD1, 5 bases. The V end was cut by 0 bases, the J end by 7 bases, with 15 bases between. From germline, CDR1 is LGHNA and CDR2 YSLEER. The CDR3 is made up of 15 amino acids. The CDR3 DNA reads as TGCGCCAGCAGCCAAGAACGGGGAGGACACCGTGAAGCTTTCTTT. This sequence encodes CASSQERGGHREAFF.

This chain joins TRBV6-5 and TRBJ2-3; no clear D gene. This CDR3 contains 13 residues. The germline V gene has CDR1 MNHEY and CDR2 SVGAGI. V shed 4 bases and J shed 2 bases, with 7 bases lying between them. CDR3 in amino acids: CASSFIVTDTQYF. For the CDR3, the DNA is TGTGCCAGCAGTTTTATTGTCACAGATACGCAGTATTTT.

The V and J genes are TRBV18 and TRBJ2-1; 7 bases agree with TRBD2. Germline lookup yields CDR1 KGHSH and CDR2 LQKENI. V gave up 3 bases and J gave up 6 bases; unmatched junction bases: 5. This CDR3 has 14 residues. CDR3 region: CASSPGTGGNEQFF. DNA of the CDR3: TGTGCCAGCTCACCGGGTACGGGGGGCAATGAGCAGTTCTTC.

The V and J genes are TRBV6-5 and TRBJ1-1, with 10 bases identical to TRBD1. Germline loops: CDR1 MNHEY, CDR2 SVGAGI. The CDR3 spans 14 residues. Trimming took 6 bases from V and 7 from J; bases not matched to a gene: 8. The CDR3 nucleotides read TGTGCCAGCAGGCGGGACAGGGGCGTAAATGAAGCTTTCTTT. Its protein is CASRRDRGVNEAFF.

The chain couples TRBV2 to TRBJ2-3; unclear D gene. From germline, CDR1 is SNHLY and CDR2 FYNNEI. Trimming stripped 6 bases from V and 11 bases from J, with 18 bases between. The CDR3 totals 13 residues. The CDR3 DNA sequence: TGTGCCAGCAGACCCATCCCCGGAGAGGTGCAGTATTTT. This encodes CASRPIPGEVQYF.

J is TRBJ2-2 and V is TRBV29-1; TRBD1 matches 8 bases. This CDR3 has 14 amino acids. Unmatched junction bases numbered 6, after V lost 7 bases and J lost 2 bases. Germline CDR1 reads SQVTM; CDR2 reads ANQGSEA. This CDR3 reads CSARTGTNTGELFF. CDR3 nucleotides: TGCAGCGCGAGGACAGGGACTAACACCGGGGAGCTGTTTTTT.

The CDR3 here is CASSSPGQGVQEQYF. DNA of the CDR3: TGTGCCAGCAGCTCACCGGGACAGGGAGTTCAGGAGCAGTACTTC. This chain uses TRBV7-9 with TRBJ2-7; TRBD1 aligns across 9 bases. Per the germline V gene, CDR1 is SEHNR and CDR2 is FQNEAQ (reference sequence). The CDR3 spans 15 residues. V shed 4 bases, J shed 7 bases, and the junction held 11 bases outside the gene matches.

This chain uses TRBV6-1 with TRBJ1-1; TRBD1 agrees at 8 bases. Unmatched junction bases numbered 11, after V lost 8 bases and J lost 3 bases. This CDR3 spans 15 amino acids. The germline gives CDR1 MNHNS, CDR2 SASEGT. CDR3 in amino acids: CASSFRAGGYTEAFF. The CDR3 coding sequence is TGTGCCAGCTCTTTCCGGGCAGGGGGCTACACTGAAGCTTTCTTT.

This rearrangement joins TRBV11-2 to TRBJ2-1, with TRBD1 matching over 7 bases. The CDR3 spans 18 residues. CDR1 and CDR2 (germline): SGHAT, FQNNGV. The junction had 12 bases not matched to a gene; V was cut back by 2 bases and J by 2 bases. The CDR3 sequence: CASSLSPWGQGAYNEQFF. CDR3 DNA sequence: TGTGCCAGCAGCTTAAGCCCCTGGGGGCAGGGGGCCTACAATGAGCAGTTCTTC. The variable domain in full, with the rest retrieved from reference TRBV11-2 and TRBJ2-1, is EAGVAQSPRYKIIEKRQSVAFWCNPISGHATLYWYQQILGQGPKLLIQFQNNGVVDDSQLPKDRFSAERLKGVDSTLKIQPAKLEDSAVYLCASSLSPWGQGAYNEQFFGPGTRLTVL.

The rearrangement joins TRBV19 to TRBJ2-7, with D tentatively TRBD1 (5 bases). V was pared by 1 base and J by 4 bases, with 11 bases between. In germline, CDR1 is LNHDA, CDR2 SQIVND (reference sequence). The CDR3 contains 14 residues. The CDR3 is CASSIAGPSYEQYF. Written as DNA, the CDR3 is TGTGCCAGTAGTATAGCAGGGCCCTCGTACGAGCAGTACTTC.